This T cell receptor (beta chain) was identified in a study of T-cell reconstitution after alpha-beta-depleted transplantation in children. For TCRbeta, the library was prepared with unique molecular identifiers. TCRdb redid the calling of the PCR reads with MiXCR, one entry per CDR3 protein. The table has approximately 500,000 distinct CDR3 sequences, about 10% seen once; the top ten hold roughly 2%. This clonotype has a count of ten or more. The antigen remains undetermined. The germline V gene has CDR1 LGHNA and CDR2 YNFKEQ. This CDR3 contains 16 residues. V dropped 0 bases and J dropped 3; count of bases not matched to a gene: 6. Findings and limits, study-wide: About two months after transplant, alpha-beta T cells reportedly came from several hundred expanded graft clones.

This sequence was found in a child younger than 10 with inherited bone marrow failure, due to receive a stem cell transplant. J is TRBJ2-7 and V is TRBV4-2; TRBD1 matches 9 bases. The sequences come from PBMCs, collected before TCRalphabeta/CD19-depleted stem cell transplant. The CDR3 sequence is CASSQDGKGQGYEQYF. CDR3 in DNA: TGTGCCAGCAGCCAAGATGGGAAGGGACAGGGCTACGAGCAGTACTTC.